These 22 T cell receptor beta chains were all obtained from the same sample, sequenced in a study of blood T cell repertoires in COVID-19 (dated by TCRdb to the early 2020s). Library preparation employed the immunoSEQ multiplex PCR assay. TCRdb mirrors the immuneACCESS table, restricted to in-frame sequences. Some clones are absent from its copies; in checked studies, under half trace to an unresolved V gene, and the reason for the others is unknown. This sample holds some 250,000 clones; around 89% were observed only once. 8% to 10% of the sample is taken by the ten largest. Sequenced: PBMCs or T cells enriched from blood (not recorded which). The receptor source for this set is a man in his forties who had recovered from COVID-19.

The J gene is TRBJ1-2, the V gene TRBV4-2; D gene ambiguous. This CDR3 is 14 amino acids long. Germline lookup yields CDR1 LGHNA and CDR2 YNFKEQ. Trimming removed 4 bases at V and 3 bases at J, with 12 bases between. The chain's CDR3 is CASSLNQRYYGYTF. The DNA for the CDR3 is TGTGCCAGCAGCCTGAACCAGAGGTACTATGGCTACACCTTC.

V usage is TRBV6-5 and J usage is TRBJ2-1; TRBD1 might be the D (5 bases). V lost 7 bases and J 9 bases, leaving 22 bases between the germline ends. Germline assignment: CDR1 MNHEY and CDR2 SVGAGI. This CDR3 comprises 15 residues. For the CDR3, the DNA is TGTGCCAGCACCCCCAGTGGCAATAGGGGAAGTGAGCAGTTCTTC. It yields the protein CASTPSGNRGSEQFF.

This rearrangement joins TRBV27 to TRBJ1-6; 7 nucleotides align to TRBD1. The CDR3 is 16 residues long. Germline V gene lookup returns CDR1 MNHEY and CDR2 SMNVEV (reference sequence). With V trimmed by 3 bases and J by 4 bases, 6 bases remained unmatched. CDR3: CASSFYDREYNSPLHF. CDR3 bases: TGTGCCAGCAGTTTCTACGACAGGGAGTATAATTCACCCCTCCACTTT.

This clone was counted a few times. The chain recombines TRBV15 with TRBJ2-3; D remains ambiguous. The CDR3 runs 13 residues. The germline CDR1 and CDR2 sequences are LNHNV and YYDKDF (reference sequence). V lost 0 bases and J lost 8, with 9 bases in between. CDR3 protein: CATSRDQSGTQYF. For the CDR3, the DNA is TGTGCCACCAGCAGAGACCAATCCGGTACGCAGTATTTT.

CDR3 nucleotides: TGTGCCAGCAGAGGAGGGAAGCTTAGCAATCAGCCCCAGCATTTT. The encoded protein is CASRGGKLSNQPQHF. V gene TRBV6-5 combines with J gene TRBJ1-5; D ambiguous. CDR1 is MNHEY and CDR2 is SVGAGI in the germline V gene. CDR3 size: 15 residues. Trimming took 6 bases from V and 0 from J, leaving 12 bases between them.

The chain couples TRBV27 to TRBJ1-6; 11 bases are a match to TRBD1. Germline values: CDR1 MNHEY, CDR2 SMNVEV (reference sequence). Trimming removed 6 bases from V and 1 base from J; junction bases left unmatched: 8. CDR3 length: 18 residues. The CDR3 nucleotides read TGTGCCAGCAGGATGGACAGGGGGCTGATGTCCTATAATTCACCCCTCCACTTT. This translates into CASRMDRGLMSYNSPLHF.

J is TRBJ2-7 and V is TRBV7-2; 10 bases align to TRBD2. The CDR3 totals 15 residues. Per the germline V gene, CDR1 is SGHTA and CDR2 is FQGNSA. Germline trimming cut 1 base from V and 3 bases from J; bases unmatched to any gene: 3. CDR3 loop: CASSLGSSGSYEQYF. DNA of the CDR3: TGTGCCAGCAGCTTAGGCTCTAGCGGGAGCTACGAGCAGTACTTC.

The chain employs TRBV6-5 and TRBJ2-1, with D possibly matching TRBD1 (5 bases). Germline lookup yields CDR1 MNHEY and CDR2 SVGAGI. This CDR3 is built from 14 residues. V dropped 7 bases and J dropped 8 bases, with 18 bases sitting between them. CDR3 nucleotide sequence: TGTGCCAGCAACCCTCCCCCGCAGGGCGATGAGCAGTTCTTC. Translation gives CASNPPPQGDEQFF.

The chain is built from TRBV5-1 and TRBJ2-7; D is unresolved. The ends were cut back, 3 bases at V and 3 bases at J, with 4 bases in the middle. Germline V lookup: CDR1 SGHRS, CDR2 YFSETQ. The CDR3 consists of 11 residues. CDR3 DNA: TGCGCCAGCAGCTCCTTCTACGAGCAGTACTTC. Its translation is CASSSFYEQYF. Supplemented by reference TRBV5-1 and TRBJ2-7, the full variable domain reads KAGVTQTPRYLIKTRGQQVTLSCSPISGHRSVSWYQQTPGQGLQFLFEYFSETQRNKGNFPGRFSGRQFSNSRSEMNVSTLELGDSALYLCASSSFYEQYFGPGTRLTVT.

The chain joins TRBV11-3 to TRBJ1-1; the D gene is possibly TRBD1 (6 bases). The CDR3 totals 17 residues. Germline loops: CDR1 SGHNT, CDR2 YENEEA. Trimming shortened V by 4 bases and J by 0 bases, and 18 bases separated the two germline ends. CDR3 sequence (DNA): TGTGCCAGCAGCTCCGGGGTGGCAGGGGCTATGAACACTGAAGCTTTCTTT. Translating gives CASSSGVAGAMNTEAFF.

The chain couples TRBV28 to TRBJ1-4; 7 bases align to TRBD1. J was trimmed by 7 bases and V by 6 bases; bases with no gene match: 8. Germline lookup yields CDR1 MDHEN and CDR2 SYDVKM. CDR3 length equals 14 residues. CDR3 DNA sequence: TGTGCCAGCAGAAATACAGGGGCGAGTGAAAAACTGTTTTTT. This sequence encodes CASRNTGASEKLFF.

The CDR3 nucleotides are TGCGCCAGCAGCTCGCCGGCGGGAATAGTAGATACGCAGTATTTT. Residues: CASSSPAGIVDTQYF. V is TRBV5-1 and J is TRBJ2-3; perhaps TRBD2 as D (6 bases). CDR1 is SGHRS and CDR2 is YFSETQ in the germline V gene. The V end lost 3 bases, the J end lost 5 bases, and 16 bases lay between the germline ends. The CDR3 consists of 15 residues. Variable domain in full (rest from reference TRBV5-1 and TRBJ2-3): KAGVTQTPRYLIKTRGQQVTLSCSPISGHRSVSWYQQTPGQGLQFLFEYFSETQRNKGNFPGRFSGRQFSNSRSEMNVSTLELGDSALYLCASSSPAGIVDTQYFGPGTRLTVL.

The chain combines TRBV4-3 with TRBJ1-1; no clear D. V was clipped by 0 bases and J by 3 bases, with 8 bases between them. Germline CDR1 reads LGHNA; CDR2 reads YSLEER. CDR3 length: 14 amino acids. The DNA for the CDR3 is TGCGCCAGCAGCCAAGAGGCAGCGGACACTGAAGCTTTCTTT. Protein product: CASSQEAADTEAFF.

The chain uses TRBV28 and TRBJ1-6; D perhaps matches TRBD1 (6 bases). Germline-derived CDR1 and CDR2 are MDHEN and SYDVKM. The CDR3 sequence is 14 residues long. With 6 bases removed from V and 11 bases from J, the gap between germline ends came to 17 bases. CDR3 in DNA: TGTGCCAGCAGCCGCCCCTCAACAGGGACACCCCTCCACTTT. Amino acids: CASSRPSTGTPLHF. The entire variable domain, with the rest obtained from reference TRBV28 and TRBJ1-6, is as follows: DVKVTQSSRYLVKRTGEKVFLECVQDMDHENMFWYRQDPGLGLRLIYFSYDVKMKEKGDIPEGYSVSREKKERFSLILESASTNQTSMYLCASSRPSTGTPLHFGNGTRLTVT.

In its sample, this clone was seen once. V gene TRBV7-9 combines with J gene TRBJ2-7, with TRBD1 identical over 7 bases. In germline, CDR1 is SEHNR, CDR2 FQNEAQ (reference sequence). CDR3 size: 14 residues. V lost 3 bases to trimming and J lost 2 bases; unmatched junction nucleotides: 4. CDR3 nucleotides: TGTGCCAGCAGCTTCGTACAGGGGCCCTACGAGCAGTACTTC. It yields the protein CASSFVQGPYEQYF.

V is TRBV18 and J is TRBJ1-1; no definite D call. V lost 3 bases, J lost 1 base, and 18 bases lay in between. The CDR3 runs to 17 residues. Germline V CDR1 and CDR2: KGHSH, LQKENI. The CDR3 region is CASSPRQAPVKNTEAFF. The CDR3 DNA reads TGTGCCAGCTCACCCCGGCAGGCCCCTGTTAAGAACACTGAAGCTTTCTTT.

The rearrangement links TRBV28 to TRBJ2-1; D is possibly TRBD2 (5 bases). Germline CDR1 and CDR2: MDHEN and SYDVKM. V was shortened by 7 bases and J by 2 bases, with 12 bases between the two germline ends. This CDR3 has 14 residues. CDR3 loop: CASTLPGTYNEQFF. In DNA, the CDR3 is TGTGCCAGCACCCTCCCCGGGACCTACAATGAGCAGTTCTTC.

This clone was picked up one time. This CDR3 is also generated by other DNA sequences in the sample. The chain carries TRBV6-4 and TRBJ2-2; the D is unclear. The V end was cut by 4 bases, the J end by 1 base, with 4 bases between. The CDR3 is 13 amino acids. CDR1 MRHNA and CDR2 SNTAGT come from the germline V gene. CDR3: CASSAGNTGELFF. The CDR3 nucleotides are TGTGCCAGCAGTGCGGGGAACACCGGGGAGCTGTTTTTT.

CDR3 region: CASSQDLQGFNEKLFF. The CDR3 DNA reads TGTGCCAGCAGCCAAGACCTACAGGGGTTTAATGAAAAACTGTTTTTT. J is TRBJ1-4 and V is TRBV4-2; 7 positions agree with TRBD1. CDR3 size: 16 residues. CDR1 and CDR2 from the germline V gene are LGHNA and YNFKEQ. Trimming took 0 bases from V and 4 from J; bases not matched to a gene: 5.

V and J are TRBV6-5 and TRBJ1-3; no definite D call. V was shortened by 2 bases and J by 0 bases, with 8 bases between the two germline ends. The CDR3 sequence is 15 residues long. Germline V gene sequence: CDR1 MNHEY, CDR2 SVGAGI. CDR3 residues: CASSYGLSSGNTIYF. The CDR3 DNA sequence: TGTGCCAGCAGTTACGGTCTTAGCTCTGGAAACACCATATATTTT.

The gene calls are TRBV3-1 (or the pseudogene TRBV3-2) and TRBJ1-6, with 8 positions matching TRBD1. V dropped 3 bases and J dropped 0; count of bases not matched to a gene: 16. CDR3 length: 21 residues. The germline gives CDR1 LGHDT, CDR2 YNNKEL (reference sequence). CDR3 loop: CASSQIGQGQFSSSYNSPLHF. The DNA of the CDR3 is TGTGCCAGCAGCCAGATTGGACAGGGTCAATTTTCGAGCTCCTATAATTCACCCCTCCACTTT.

The rearrangement joins TRBV5-5 to TRBJ2-7, with 8 bases fitting TRBD2. Germline assignment: CDR1 SGHKS and CDR2 YYEKEE (reference sequence). Germline trimming cut 4 bases from V and 0 bases from J; bases unmatched to any gene: 6. This CDR3 contains 15 residues. The CDR3 spells CASSRGGTSSYEQYF. DNA for the CDR3: TGTGCCAGCAGCCGGGGAGGGACTAGCTCCTACGAGCAGTACTTC.